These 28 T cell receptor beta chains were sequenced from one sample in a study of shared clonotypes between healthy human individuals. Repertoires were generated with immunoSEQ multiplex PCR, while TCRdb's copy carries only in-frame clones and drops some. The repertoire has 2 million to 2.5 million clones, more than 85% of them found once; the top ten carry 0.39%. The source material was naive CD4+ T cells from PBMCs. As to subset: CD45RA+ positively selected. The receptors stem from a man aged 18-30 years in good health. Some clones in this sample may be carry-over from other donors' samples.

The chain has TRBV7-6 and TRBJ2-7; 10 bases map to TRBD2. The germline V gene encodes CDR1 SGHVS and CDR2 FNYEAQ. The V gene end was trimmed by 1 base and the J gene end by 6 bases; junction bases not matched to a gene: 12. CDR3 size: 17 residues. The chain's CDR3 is CASSLVNPGLASTEQYF. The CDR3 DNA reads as TGTGCCAGCAGCTTAGTCAACCCGGGACTAGCGTCGACCGAGCAGTACTTC.

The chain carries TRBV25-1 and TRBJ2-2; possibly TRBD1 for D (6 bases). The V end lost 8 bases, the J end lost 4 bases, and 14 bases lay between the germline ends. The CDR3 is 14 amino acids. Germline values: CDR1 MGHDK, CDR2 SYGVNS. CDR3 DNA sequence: TGTGCCAGCGGTAAGCAGGGGACCACCGGGGAGCTGTTTTTT. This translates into CASGKQGTTGELFF.

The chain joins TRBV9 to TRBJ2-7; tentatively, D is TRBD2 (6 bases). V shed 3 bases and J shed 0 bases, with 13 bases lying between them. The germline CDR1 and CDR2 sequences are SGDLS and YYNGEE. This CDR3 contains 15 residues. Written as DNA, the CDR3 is TGTGCCAGCAGCGCCGGGGACTTGTTCTCCTACGAGCAGTACTTC. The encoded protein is CASSAGDLFSYEQYF.

CDR3 sequence reads: CASRYWALQVNTEAFF. CDR3 in DNA: TGTGCCAGCAGGTATTGGGCTCTACAGGTGAACACTGAAGCTTTCTTT. The chain carries TRBV28 and TRBJ1-1, with D perhaps TRBD1 (5 bases). Germline V gives CDR1 MDHEN, CDR2 SYDVKM. The V gene lost 6 bases and the J gene lost 0 bases, with 17 bases spanning the gap. The CDR3 covers 16 residues.

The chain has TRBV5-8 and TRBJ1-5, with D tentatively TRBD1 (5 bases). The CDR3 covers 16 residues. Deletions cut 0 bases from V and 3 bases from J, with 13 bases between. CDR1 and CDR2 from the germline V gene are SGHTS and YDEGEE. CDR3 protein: CASSLGKGRYNQPQHF. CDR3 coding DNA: TGTGCCAGCAGCTTGGGGAAGGGGCGTTACAATCAGCCCCAGCATTTT.

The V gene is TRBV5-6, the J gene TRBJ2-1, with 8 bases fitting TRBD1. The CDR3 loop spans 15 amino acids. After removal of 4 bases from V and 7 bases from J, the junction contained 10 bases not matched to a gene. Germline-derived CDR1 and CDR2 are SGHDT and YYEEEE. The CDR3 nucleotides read TGTGCCAGCAGCGGCGAGACAGGGGCCTCGAATGAGCAGTTCTTC. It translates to CASSGETGASNEQFF.

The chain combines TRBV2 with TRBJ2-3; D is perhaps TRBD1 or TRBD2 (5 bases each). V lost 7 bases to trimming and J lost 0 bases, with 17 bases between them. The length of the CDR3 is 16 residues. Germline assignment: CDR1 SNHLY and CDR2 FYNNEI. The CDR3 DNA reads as TGTGCCAGCACCCAAGTGGGGCGGGTTAGCACAGATACGCAGTATTTT. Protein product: CASTQVGRVSTDTQYF.

The CDR3 here is CASSLNRRVNTEAFF. The CDR3 DNA reads TGCGCCAGCAGCTTAAACAGGAGGGTGAACACTGAAGCTTTCTTT. The V gene is TRBV5-1, the J gene TRBJ1-1, with D possibly TRBD1 on 5 matching bases. V was trimmed by 2 bases and J by 0 bases, leaving 11 bases between them. CDR1 SGHRS and CDR2 YFSETQ come from the germline V gene. The CDR3 consists of 15 residues.

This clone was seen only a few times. The CDR3: CASSEDYQPQHF. CDR3 bases: TGTGCCAGCTCGGAAGATTATCAGCCCCAGCATTTT. This chain connects TRBV18 to TRBJ1-5; D remains ambiguous. There are 12 residues in the CDR3. Trimming stripped 6 bases from V and 5 bases from J, with 8 bases between. The germline V gene encodes CDR1 KGHSH and CDR2 LQKENI.

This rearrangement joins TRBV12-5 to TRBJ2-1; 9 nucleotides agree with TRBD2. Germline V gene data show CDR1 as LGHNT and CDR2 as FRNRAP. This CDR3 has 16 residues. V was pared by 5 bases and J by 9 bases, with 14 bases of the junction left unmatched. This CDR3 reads CASGPSHSGRISEQFF. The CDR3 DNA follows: TGTGCTAGTGGTCCCAGTCATAGCGGGAGAATTAGTGAGCAGTTCTTC.

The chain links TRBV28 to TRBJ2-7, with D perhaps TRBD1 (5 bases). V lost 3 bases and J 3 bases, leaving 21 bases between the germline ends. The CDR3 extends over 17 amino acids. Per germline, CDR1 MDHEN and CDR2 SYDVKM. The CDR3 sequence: CASSLKGQPALGYEQYF. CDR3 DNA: TGTGCCAGCAGTTTGAAGGGGCAGCCGGCGCTAGGCTACGAGCAGTACTTC.

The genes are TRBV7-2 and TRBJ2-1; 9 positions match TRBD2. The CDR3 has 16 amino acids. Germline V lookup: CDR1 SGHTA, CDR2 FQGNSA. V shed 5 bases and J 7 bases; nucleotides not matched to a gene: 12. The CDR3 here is CASSKIVSGGPNEQFF. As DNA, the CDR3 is TGTGCCAGCAGCAAGATAGTTAGCGGGGGACCTAATGAGCAGTTCTTC.

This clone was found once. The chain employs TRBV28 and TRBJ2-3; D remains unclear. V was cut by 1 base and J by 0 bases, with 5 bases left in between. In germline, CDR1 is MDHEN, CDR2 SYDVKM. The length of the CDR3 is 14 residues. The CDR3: CASSLSRSTDTQYF. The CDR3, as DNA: TGTGCCAGCAGTTTATCCCGGAGCACAGATACGCAGTATTTT.

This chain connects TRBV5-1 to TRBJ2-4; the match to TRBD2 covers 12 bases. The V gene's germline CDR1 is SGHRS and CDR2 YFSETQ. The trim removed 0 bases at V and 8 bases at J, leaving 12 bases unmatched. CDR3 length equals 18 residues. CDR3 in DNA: TGCGCCAGCAGCTTGGGATGGACTAGCGGGGCCCGGGGAGACATTCAGTACTTC. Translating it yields CASSLGWTSGARGDIQYF.

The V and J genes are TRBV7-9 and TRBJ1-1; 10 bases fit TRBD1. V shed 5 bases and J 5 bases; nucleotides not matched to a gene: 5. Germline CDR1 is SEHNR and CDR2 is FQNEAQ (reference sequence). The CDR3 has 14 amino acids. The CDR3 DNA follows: TGTGCCAGCAGCCACGGGACAGGGGAGACTGAAGCTTTCTTT. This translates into CASSHGTGETEAFF.

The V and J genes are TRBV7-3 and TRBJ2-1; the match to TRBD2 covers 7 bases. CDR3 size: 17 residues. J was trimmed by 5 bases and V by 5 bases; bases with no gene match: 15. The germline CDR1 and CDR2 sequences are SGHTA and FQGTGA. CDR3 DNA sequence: TGTGCCAGCAGCACAAACCCCGCGGGAGTGGGAAACAATGAGCAGTTCTTC. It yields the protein CASSTNPAGVGNNEQFF.

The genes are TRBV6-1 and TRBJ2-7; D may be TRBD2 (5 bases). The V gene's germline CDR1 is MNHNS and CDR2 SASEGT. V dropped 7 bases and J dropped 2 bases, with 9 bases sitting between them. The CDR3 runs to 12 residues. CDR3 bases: TGTGCCAGCAACGGGGTGCCCTACGAGCAGTACTTC. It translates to CASNGVPYEQYF.

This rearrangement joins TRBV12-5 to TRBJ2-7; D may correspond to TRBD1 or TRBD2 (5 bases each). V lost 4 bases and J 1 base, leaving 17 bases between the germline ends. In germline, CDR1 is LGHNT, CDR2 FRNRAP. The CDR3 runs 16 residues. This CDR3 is CASGSPPWDVSYEQYF. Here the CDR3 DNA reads TGTGCTAGTGGTTCCCCTCCGTGGGACGTTTCCTACGAGCAGTACTTC.

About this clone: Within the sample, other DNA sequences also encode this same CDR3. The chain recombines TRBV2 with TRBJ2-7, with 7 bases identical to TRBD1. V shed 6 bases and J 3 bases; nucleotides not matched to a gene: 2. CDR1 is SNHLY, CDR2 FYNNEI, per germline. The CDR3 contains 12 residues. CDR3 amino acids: CASRRDSYEQYF. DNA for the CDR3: TGTGCCAGCAGAAGGGACAGCTACGAGCAGTACTTC.

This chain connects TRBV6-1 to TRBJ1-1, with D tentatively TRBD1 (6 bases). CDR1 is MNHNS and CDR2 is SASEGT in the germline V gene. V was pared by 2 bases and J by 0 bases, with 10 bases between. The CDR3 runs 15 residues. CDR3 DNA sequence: TGTGCCAGCAGTGAACCGGGGGCAGTGAACACTGAAGCTTTCTTT. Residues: CASSEPGAVNTEAFF.

The CDR3 reads CASSSGRDTEAFF. In DNA form, the CDR3 reads TGTGCCAGCAGTTCCGGGAGGGACACTGAAGCTTTCTTT. This chain connects TRBV28 to TRBJ1-1; D gene unclear. The CDR3 loop spans 13 amino acids. V was shortened by 4 bases and J by 3 bases, with 9 bases between the two germline ends. Germline loops: CDR1 MDHEN, CDR2 SYDVKM. Using reference TRBV28 and TRBJ1-1 for the parts outside the CDR3, the full variable domain is DVKVTQSSRYLVKRTGEKVFLECVQDMDHENMFWYRQDPGLGLRLIYFSYDVKMKEKGDIPEGYSVSREKKERFSLILESASTNQTSMYLCASSSGRDTEAFFGQGTRLTVV.

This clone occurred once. In nucleotides, the CDR3 is TGCAGCGTTGAACGAGGGGTGCGCACAGATACGCAGTATTTT. Amino acid sequence: CSVERGVRTDTQYF. The genes are TRBV29-1 and TRBJ2-3; D is tentatively TRBD1 or TRBD2 (5 bases each). The CDR3 is 14 residues long. V was shortened by 2 bases and J by 1 base, with 10 bases between the two germline ends. Germline V CDR1 and CDR2: SQVTM, ANQGSEA.

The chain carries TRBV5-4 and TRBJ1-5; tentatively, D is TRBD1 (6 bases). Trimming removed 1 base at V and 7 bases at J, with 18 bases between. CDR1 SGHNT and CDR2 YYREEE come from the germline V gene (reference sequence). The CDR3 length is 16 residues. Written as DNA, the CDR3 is TGTGCCAGCAGCTTGACTGTGGGGGGGCTCGAGCAGCCCCAGCATTTT. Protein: CASSLTVGGLEQPQHF.

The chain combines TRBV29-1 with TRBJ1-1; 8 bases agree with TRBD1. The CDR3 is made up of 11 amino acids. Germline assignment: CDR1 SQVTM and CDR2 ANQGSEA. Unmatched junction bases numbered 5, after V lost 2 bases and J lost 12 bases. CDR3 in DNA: TGCAGCGTTGAACCGGGACAGGCGCCTTTCTTT. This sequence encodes CSVEPGQAPFF.

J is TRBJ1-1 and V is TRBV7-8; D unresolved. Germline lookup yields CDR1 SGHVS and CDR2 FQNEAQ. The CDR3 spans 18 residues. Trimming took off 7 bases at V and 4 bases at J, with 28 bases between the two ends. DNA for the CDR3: TGTGCCAGCATTACCGCGGGTCGCAGGCTATTATTCTCCACTGAAGCTTTCTTT. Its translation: CASITAGRRLLFSTEAFF. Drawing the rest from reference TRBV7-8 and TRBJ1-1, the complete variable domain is GAGVSQSPRYKVAKRGQDVALRCDPISGHVSLFWYQQALGQGPEFLTYFQNEAQLDKSGLPSDRFFAERPEGSVSTLKIQRTQQEDSAVYLCASITAGRRLLFSTEAFFGQGTRLTVV.

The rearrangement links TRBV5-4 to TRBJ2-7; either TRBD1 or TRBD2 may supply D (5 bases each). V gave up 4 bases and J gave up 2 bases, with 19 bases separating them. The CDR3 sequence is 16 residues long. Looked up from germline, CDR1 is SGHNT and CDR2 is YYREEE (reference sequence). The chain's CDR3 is CASSPAATGATYEQYF. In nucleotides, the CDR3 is TGTGCCAGCAGCCCGGCGGCCACCGGGGCGACCTACGAGCAGTACTTC.

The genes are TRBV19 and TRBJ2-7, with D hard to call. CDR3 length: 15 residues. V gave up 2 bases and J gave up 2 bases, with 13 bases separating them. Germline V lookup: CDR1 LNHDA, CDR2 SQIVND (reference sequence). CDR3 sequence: CASSITRNFPYEQYF. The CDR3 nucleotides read TGTGCCAGTAGTATAACCAGAAATTTTCCCTACGAGCAGTACTTC.

The CDR3 DNA reads TGTGCCAGCAGCGTAGGGACAGCACTTAACTATGGCTACACCTTC. Encoded protein: CASSVGTALNYGYTF. The chain has TRBV9 and TRBJ1-2; possibly TRBD1 for D (6 bases). V lost 0 bases and J lost 1, with 10 bases in between. The CDR3 sequence is 15 residues long. CDR1 and CDR2 (germline): SGDLS, YYNGEE.